This passage covers 20 T cell receptor beta chains from one sample sequenced in a study of cytomegalovirus exposure and HLA in healthy donors (TCRdb year 2017). The library came from the immunoSEQ multiplex PCR assay. A mixture of 60 forward primers for TCR Vbeta segments and 13 reverse primers for TCR Jbeta segments was used in the multiplex PCR. Sourced from immuneACCESS, this table was stored by TCRdb with only in-frame sequences that have V and J called. A share of the clones is absent; for the studies checked, an unresolved V gene accounts for under half, and the remainder has no known explanation. Across this sample there are some 190,000 clones, with about 82% seen only once. The ten largest clones add up to under 2% of the sample. The material sequenced was PBMCs. The receptors shown here come from a man aged 18 to 35 in good health and CMV-seronegative.

This clone was seen a single time. The V call is TRBV5-4, the J call TRBJ2-3; 11 bases map to TRBD2. J was trimmed by 3 bases and V by 4 bases; bases with no gene match: 10. This CDR3 region has 17 residues. Germline assignment: CDR1 SGHNT and CDR2 YYREEE (reference sequence). CDR3: CASSPKLAGGVTDTQYF. The DNA for the CDR3 is TGTGCCAGCAGCCCAAAGCTAGCGGGGGGCGTGACAGATACGCAGTATTTT. Full variable domain (rest looked up from reference TRBV5-4 and TRBJ2-3): ETGVTQSPTHLIKTRGQQVTLRCSSQSGHNTVSWYQQALGQGPQFIFQYYREEENGRGNFPPRFSGLQFPNYSSELNVNALELDDSALYLCASSPKLAGGVTDTQYFGPGTRLTVL.

V usage is TRBV5-4 and J usage is TRBJ1-1; D is undetermined. Trimming cost V 4 bases and J 6 bases, with 16 bases left between them. Germline-derived CDR1 and CDR2 are SGHNT and YYREEE (reference sequence). The CDR3 length is 14 residues. The CDR3 DNA follows: TGTGCCAGCAGCGAAGGCCAGGCAGATTCTGAAGCTTTCTTT. As protein: CASSEGQADSEAFF.

The chain joins TRBV5-1 to TRBJ1-4; 8 bases are a match to TRBD1. The ends lost 4 bases at V and 7 bases at J; junction bases unmatched: 6. The CDR3 sequence is 14 residues long. Germline V CDR1 and CDR2: SGHRS, YFSETQ. This CDR3 reads CASSPGTGVEKLFF. The CDR3 coding sequence is TGCGCCAGCAGCCCCGGGACAGGTGTTGAAAAACTGTTTTTT.

This clone was picked up a small number of times. This chain connects TRBV19 to TRBJ1-5; D gene ambiguous. This CDR3 spans 17 amino acids. In germline, CDR1 is LNHDA, CDR2 SQIVND (reference sequence). V dropped 6 bases and J dropped 7 bases, with 25 bases sitting between them. The CDR3, as DNA: TGTGCCAGTAGAGAACCATCCGCTCAGGCTCTCTCACAGCCCCAGCATTTT. Amino acids: CASREPSAQALSQPQHF.

This rearrangement joins TRBV5-1 to TRBJ2-5; 8 nucleotides match TRBD2. V lost 1 base to trimming and J lost 5 bases; unmatched junction nucleotides: 7. The germline CDR1 and CDR2 sequences are SGHRS and YFSETQ. This CDR3 spans 15 amino acids. CDR3 nucleotides: TGCGCCAGCAGCTTGTCTAGCGGGTTAGGGGAGACCCAGTACTTC. Its translation is CASSLSSGLGETQYF.

The rearrangement joins TRBV5-4 to TRBJ2-2, with 9 bases lining up with TRBD2. The trim removed 3 bases at V and 7 bases at J, leaving 7 bases unmatched. CDR1 SGHNT and CDR2 YYREEE come from the germline V gene (reference sequence). This CDR3 spans 15 amino acids. CDR3 sequence (DNA): TGTGCCAGCAGCTCCTTAGCGGGAGCGGGCGGGGAGCTGTTTTTT. Residues: CASSSLAGAGGELFF. Full variable domain (missing parts from reference TRBV5-4 and TRBJ2-2): ETGVTQSPTHLIKTRGQQVTLRCSSQSGHNTVSWYQQALGQGPQFIFQYYREEENGRGNFPPRFSGLQFPNYSSELNVNALELDDSALYLCASSSLAGAGGELFFGEGSRLTVL.

The V call is TRBV10-2, the J call TRBJ2-2, with 9 bases lining up with TRBD1. Looked up from germline, CDR1 is WSHSY and CDR2 is SAAADI. This CDR3 is built from 15 residues. V lost 8 bases to trimming and J lost 3 bases; unmatched junction nucleotides: 7. In DNA form, the CDR3 reads TGCGCCAGCTCCCGGGACAGGGAGGACACCGGGGAGCTGTTTTTT. Amino acid sequence: CASSRDREDTGELFF.

The chain has TRBV28 and TRBJ1-2; TRBD1 agrees at 8 bases. The CDR3 has 14 amino acids. The junction had 5 bases not matched to a gene; V was cut back by 6 bases and J by 2 bases. Germline assignment: CDR1 MDHEN and CDR2 SYDVKM. CDR3 loop: CASSNRDRNYGYTF. CDR3 DNA: TGTGCCAGCAGCAACCGGGACAGGAACTATGGCTACACCTTC.

This clone was seen more than once but under ten times. The J gene is TRBJ1-1, the V gene TRBV6-6, with 8 bases lining up with TRBD1. Germline V gene data show CDR1 as MNHNY and CDR2 as SVGAGI (reference sequence). This CDR3 is 16 amino acids long. The trim removed 2 bases at V and 4 bases at J, leaving 9 bases unmatched. CDR3 residues: CASSYVRGRVGTEAFF. The CDR3 DNA reads TGTGCCAGCAGTTACGTCAGGGGGCGGGTAGGCACTGAAGCTTTCTTT.

As for this clone: Other DNA sequences of this sample code for an identical CDR3. This sequence joins TRBV5-1 and TRBJ2-1; 12 nucleotides match TRBD2. J was trimmed by 6 bases and V by 3 bases; bases with no gene match: 4. The germline V gene has CDR1 SGHRS and CDR2 YFSETQ. This CDR3 spans 15 amino acids. The CDR3 DNA reads as TGCGCCAGCAGCTACGGACTAGCGGGGATCAATGAGCAGTTCTTC. It translates to CASSYGLAGINEQFF.

This rearrangement joins TRBV27 to TRBJ1-2; 9 nucleotides agree with TRBD1. Looked up from germline, CDR1 is MNHEY and CDR2 is SMNVEV (reference sequence). V shed 5 bases and J 2 bases; nucleotides not matched to a gene: 6. The CDR3 is 15 residues long. The CDR3 loop is CASSPWDRVNYGYTF. The CDR3 DNA reads TGTGCCAGCAGTCCCTGGGACAGGGTGAACTATGGCTACACCTTC.

Remarks on this clone: Distinct nucleotide sequences in the sample also encode this CDR3. This rearrangement joins TRBV9 to TRBJ1-2; D may be TRBD1 (5 bases). The germline gives CDR1 SGDLS, CDR2 YYNGEE. The CDR3 has 14 residues. The V end lost 0 bases, the J end lost 5 bases, and 11 bases lay between the germline ends. The CDR3 DNA reads as TGTGCCAGCAGCGTAGCGGGGGGAGCGTATGGCTACACCTTC. It yields the protein CASSVAGGAYGYTF.

In DNA, the CDR3 is TGCGCCAGCAGCTGGGGGGGCAGCTCTGCCGGCTACACCTTC. Its translation: CASSWGGSSAGYTF. The rearrangement links TRBV5-1 to TRBJ1-2; D might be TRBD1 (6 bases). From germline, CDR1 is SGHRS and CDR2 YFSETQ. The CDR3 runs 14 residues. Trimming removed 3 bases from V and 8 bases from J, with 17 bases in between. Filled out from reference TRBV5-1 and TRBJ1-2, the complete variable domain reads KAGVTQTPRYLIKTRGQQVTLSCSPISGHRSVSWYQQTPGQGLQFLFEYFSETQRNKGNFPGRFSGRQFSNSRSEMNVSTLELGDSALYLCASSWGGSSAGYTFGSGTRLTVV.

The chain links TRBV7-9 to TRBJ2-7; 12 bases align to TRBD2. CDR3 length: 18 amino acids. V dropped 6 bases and J dropped 7; count of bases not matched to a gene: 19. Germline assignment: CDR1 SEHNR and CDR2 FQNEAQ (reference sequence). CDR3 nucleotide sequence: TGTGCCAGCAGTTCCACCGACCCTAGACTAGCGGGGGCTAGGGAGCAGTACTTC. It codes for CASSSTDPRLAGAREQYF.

The rearrangement links TRBV11-2 to TRBJ2-3; D is possibly TRBD2 (5 bases). From germline, CDR1 is SGHAT and CDR2 FQNNGV. Trimming pared 3 bases from V and 6 bases from J, leaving 10 bases between. This CDR3 spans 13 amino acids. CDR3 DNA sequence: TGTGCCAGCAGCTTTCCCGGGGAGGATACGCAGTATTTT. Translating gives CASSFPGEDTQYF.

J is TRBJ1-2 and V is TRBV30; 10 positions match TRBD1. CDR1 GTSNPN and CDR2 SVGIG come from the germline V gene (reference sequence). The length of the CDR3 is 13 residues. The junction had 7 bases not matched to a gene; V was cut back by 8 bases and J by 4 bases. The CDR3 DNA follows: TGTGCCGGCCGAGACAGGGGGCTCTATGGCTACACCTTC. Translation: CAGRDRGLYGYTF.

The chain has TRBV7-9 and TRBJ2-3; tentatively, D is TRBD1 (6 bases). The CDR3 length is 15 residues. V lost 1 base, J lost 3 bases, and 11 bases lay in between. CDR1 is SEHNR, CDR2 FQNEAQ, per germline (reference sequence). CDR3 DNA sequence: TGTGCCAGCAGCTTAGGCAGGGGAGCGACAGATACGCAGTATTTT. Encoded protein: CASSLGRGATDTQYF.

This clone was counted once. The rearrangement uses TRBV18 and TRBJ2-7; 9 bases match TRBD2. V dropped 3 bases and J dropped 4; count of bases not matched to a gene: 7. The CDR3 length is 15 residues. Germline V lookup: CDR1 KGHSH, CDR2 LQKENI. For the CDR3, the DNA is TGTGCCAGCTCACCCCCCCTAGCGGGGCTGTACGAGCAGTACTTC. It codes for CASSPPLAGLYEQYF.

The rearrangement links TRBV4-1 to TRBJ2-7; perhaps TRBD1 as D (5 bases). CDR1 is MGHRA and CDR2 is YSYEKL in the germline V gene. The CDR3 has 16 residues. V was pared by 1 base and J by 0 bases, with 13 bases between. The CDR3 region has the DNA TGCGCCAGCAGCCAAGGGCTACAGGTATCCTCCTACGAGCAGTACTTC. Translated: CASSQGLQVSSYEQYF.

The chain carries TRBV5-4 and TRBJ2-7; 7 nucleotides align to TRBD2. Trimming took 4 bases from V and 2 from J; bases not matched to a gene: 9. CDR3 size: 15 residues. Germline V gene sequence: CDR1 SGHNT, CDR2 YYREEE (reference sequence). CDR3 sequence (DNA): TGTGCCAGCAGCCCCCTGGGCGGGGGAGCCTACGAGCAGTACTTC. It translates to CASSPLGGGAYEQYF.